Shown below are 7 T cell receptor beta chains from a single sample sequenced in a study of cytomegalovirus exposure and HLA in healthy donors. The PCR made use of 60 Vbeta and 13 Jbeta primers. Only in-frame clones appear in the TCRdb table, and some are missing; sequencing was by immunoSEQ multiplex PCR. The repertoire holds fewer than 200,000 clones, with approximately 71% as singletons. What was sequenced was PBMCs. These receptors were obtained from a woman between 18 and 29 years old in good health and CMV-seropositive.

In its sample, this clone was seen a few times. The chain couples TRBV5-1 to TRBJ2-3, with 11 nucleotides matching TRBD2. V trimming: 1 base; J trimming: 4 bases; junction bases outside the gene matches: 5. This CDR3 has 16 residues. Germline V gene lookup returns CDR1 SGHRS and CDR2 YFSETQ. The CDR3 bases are TGCGCCAGCAGCTTGCCGGGACTAGCGGATTCAGATACGCAGTATTTT. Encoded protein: CASSLPGLADSDTQYF.

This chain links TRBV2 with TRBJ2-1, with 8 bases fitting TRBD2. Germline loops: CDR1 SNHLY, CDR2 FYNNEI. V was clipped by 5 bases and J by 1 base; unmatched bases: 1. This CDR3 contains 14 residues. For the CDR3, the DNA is TGTGCCAGCAGTTTAGCGGGGTCCTACAATGAGCAGTTCTTC. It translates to CASSLAGSYNEQFF.

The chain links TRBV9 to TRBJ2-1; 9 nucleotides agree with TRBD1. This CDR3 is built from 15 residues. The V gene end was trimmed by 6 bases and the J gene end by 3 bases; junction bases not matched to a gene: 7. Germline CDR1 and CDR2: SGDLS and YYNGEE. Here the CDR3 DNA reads TGTGCCAGCAACCCAGGGACAGGGAACTACAATGAGCAGTTCTTC. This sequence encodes CASNPGTGNYNEQFF.

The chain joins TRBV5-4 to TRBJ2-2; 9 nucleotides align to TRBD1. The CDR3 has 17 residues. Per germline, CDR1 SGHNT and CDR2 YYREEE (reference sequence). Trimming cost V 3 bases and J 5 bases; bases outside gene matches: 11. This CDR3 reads CASSSGTGTGRTGELFF. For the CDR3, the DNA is TGTGCCAGCAGCTCTGGGACAGGGACCGGGAGGACCGGGGAGCTGTTTTTT.

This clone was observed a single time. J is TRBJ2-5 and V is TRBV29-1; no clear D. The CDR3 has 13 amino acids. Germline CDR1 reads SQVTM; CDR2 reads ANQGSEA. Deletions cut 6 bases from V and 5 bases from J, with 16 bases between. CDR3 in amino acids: CSVVASKRETQYF. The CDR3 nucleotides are TGCAGCGTAGTCGCGTCGAAGAGGGAGACCCAGTACTTC.

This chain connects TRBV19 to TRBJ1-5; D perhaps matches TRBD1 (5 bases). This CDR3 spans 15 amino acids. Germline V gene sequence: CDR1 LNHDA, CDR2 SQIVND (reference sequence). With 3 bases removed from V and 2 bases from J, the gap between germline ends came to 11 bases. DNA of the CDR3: TGTGCCAGTAGTATTAGGGGATCGGGCAATCAGCCCCAGCATTTT. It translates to CASSIRGSGNQPQHF. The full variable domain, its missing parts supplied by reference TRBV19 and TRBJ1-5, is DGGITQSPKYLFRKEGQNVTLSCEQNLNHDAMYWYRQDPGQGLRLIYYSQIVNDFQKGDIAEGYSVSREKKESFPLTVTSAQKNPTAFYLCASSIRGSGNQPQHFGDGTRLSIL.

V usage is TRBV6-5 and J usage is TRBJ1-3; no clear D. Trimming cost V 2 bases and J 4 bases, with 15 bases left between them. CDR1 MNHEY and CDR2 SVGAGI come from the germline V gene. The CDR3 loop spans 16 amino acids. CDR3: CASSYGRVVTGNTIYF. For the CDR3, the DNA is TGTGCCAGCAGTTACGGCCGGGTCGTAACAGGAAACACCATATATTTT.